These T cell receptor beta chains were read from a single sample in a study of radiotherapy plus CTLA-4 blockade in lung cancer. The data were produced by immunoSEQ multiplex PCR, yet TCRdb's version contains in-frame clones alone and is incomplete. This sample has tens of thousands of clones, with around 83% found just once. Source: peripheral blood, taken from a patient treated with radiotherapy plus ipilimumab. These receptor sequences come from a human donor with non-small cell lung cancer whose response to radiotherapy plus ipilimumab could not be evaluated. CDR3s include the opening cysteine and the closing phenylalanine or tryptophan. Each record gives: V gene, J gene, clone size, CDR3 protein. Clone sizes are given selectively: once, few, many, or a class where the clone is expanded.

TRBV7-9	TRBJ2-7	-	CASSLAVGGGVDEQYF
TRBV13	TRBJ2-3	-	CASSSQRGYTSTDTQYF
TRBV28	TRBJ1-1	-	CASSLDRLPSAFF
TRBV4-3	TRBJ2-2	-	CASSRGTSGSGTGELFF
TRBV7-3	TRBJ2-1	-	CASSRTSPHEQFF
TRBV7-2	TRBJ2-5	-	CASSLEVGGQETQYF
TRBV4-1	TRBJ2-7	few	CASSPGTGRDEQYF
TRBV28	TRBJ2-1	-	CASSLPHRLAGRNEQFF
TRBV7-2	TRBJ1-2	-	CASSLDPSPRDTGYTF
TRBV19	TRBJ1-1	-	CASSAPGTEAFF
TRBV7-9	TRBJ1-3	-	CASSFTFEQGSGNTIYF
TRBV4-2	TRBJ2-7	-	CASSQGTSGRAPEKQYF
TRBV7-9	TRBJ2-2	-	CASSLLRESPTGELFF
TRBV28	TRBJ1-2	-	CASSFSNRGNGYTF
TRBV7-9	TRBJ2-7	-	CASQLPGSYEQYF
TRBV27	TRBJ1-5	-	CASTYGTVRPGYNQPQHF
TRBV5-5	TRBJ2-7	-	CASSFGGSLPYEQYF
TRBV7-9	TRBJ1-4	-	CASTLAAGAPDAKLFF
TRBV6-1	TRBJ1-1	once	CASTQGAEAFF
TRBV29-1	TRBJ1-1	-	CSVPYRGQGAAEAFF
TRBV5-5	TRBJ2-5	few	CASSPGTMETQYF
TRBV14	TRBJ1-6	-	CASSQVVRGFSPLHF
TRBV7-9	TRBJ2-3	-	CASSLYRGRGTDTQYF
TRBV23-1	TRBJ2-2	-	CASSQSWRTSGRFPGELFF
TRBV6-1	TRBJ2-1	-	CASRLAGVNEQFF
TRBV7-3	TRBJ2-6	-	CASRSDSGANVLTF
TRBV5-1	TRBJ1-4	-	CASSSNRDRGATNEKLFF
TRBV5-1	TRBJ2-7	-	CASSVPSDSYEQYF
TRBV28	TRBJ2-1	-	CASSGRPGVYEQFF
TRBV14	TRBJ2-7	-	CASSPRSGIGYEQYF
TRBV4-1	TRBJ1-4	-	CASSPSPGRPHEKLFF
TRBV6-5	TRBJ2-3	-	CASSYGQGPDTQYF
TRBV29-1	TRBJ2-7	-	CSVPRGDINPYEQYF
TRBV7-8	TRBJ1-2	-	CASSLDAGGRHGYTF
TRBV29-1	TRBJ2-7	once	CSVGGGDEQYF
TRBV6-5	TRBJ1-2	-	CASSYSPPGVAYGYTF
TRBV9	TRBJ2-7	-	CASSVADEQYF
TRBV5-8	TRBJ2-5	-	CASRYRAGETQYF
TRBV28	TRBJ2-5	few	CASSRTGTAAGLTQYF
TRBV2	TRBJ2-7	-	CASSEVRGGPYEQYF
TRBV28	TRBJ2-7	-	CASSVPGQALYEQYF
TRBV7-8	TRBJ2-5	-	CASSLGWGTGDETQYF
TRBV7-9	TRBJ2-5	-	CASSGLLAGEETQYF
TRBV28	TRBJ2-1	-	CASRPPDSLNNEQFF
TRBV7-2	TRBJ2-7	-	CASSFSGTSGYEQYF